This T cell receptor (beta chain) was retrieved from a study of regulatory T cells in long-lasting Graves disease. Study findings and constraints: Segments TRBV28, TRBJ1-2 and TRBJ2-5 showed preferential usage in persistent disease. Tissue studied was limited to peripheral blood, excluding thyroid tissue.

Time point: persistent/refractory GD, antithyroid drugs over 5 years with positive TRAb. PBMCs provided the RNA from which the TCR library was made. Diagnosis followed American Thyroid Association guidelines for Graves' disease. Germline assignment: CDR1 LNHDA and CDR2 SQIVND (reference sequence). The CDR3 length is 13 residues. Trimming removed 9 bases from V and 0 bases from J, with 9 bases in between. In building TCR beta libraries, iRepertoire HTBI primers were used together with Arm-PCR of CDR3 regions. A single record per CDR3 protein comes from TCRdb applying MiXCR to the multiplex PCR reads. The table lists approximately 290,000 distinct CDR3 sequences, around 23% of them singletons. This clonotype was seen at least ten times. The antigen is not known.

Sequences were derived from peripheral blood mononuclear cells (PBMCs), sampled when the disease was refractory, from a patient treated with antithyroid drugs. V and J are TRBV19 and TRBJ1-5; the D is unclear. The sequence derives from a female donor with Graves disease. The CDR3 loop is CASSPYSNQPQHF. The DNA of the CDR3 is TGTGCCAGCAGCCCCTATAGCAATCAGCCCCAGCATTTT.